This T cell receptor (beta chain) was found in a study of glioma-infiltrating T cells after dendritic cell vaccination. Study as a whole: Patients had newly diagnosed or recurrent glioblastoma and received dendritic cell vaccines. Broader study findings: Estimated pretreatment TIL content predicted outcome after dendritic cell vaccination. Higher TCR clonality did not directly relate to longer survival.

This sample's time point: after dendritic cell vaccination, including at tumor progression/relapse. Isocitrate dehydrogenase mutation was absent in all glioblastoma patients. Of note for this clone: The antigen is not known.

Measured with immunoSEQ multiplex PCR; TCRdb has only the in-frame clones, and not every one. The profile shows fewer than 75,000 clones, more than 70% of them singletons. This CDR3 is built from 14 residues. Germline V gene lookup returns CDR1 LGHNA and CDR2 YSLEER. Trimming took 3 bases from V and 1 from J, leaving 10 bases between them. This chain joins TRBV4-3 and TRBJ2-7; no definite D call. The TCR was taken from a human donor with glioblastoma. This sample comprised blood, obtained after dendritic cell vaccination. The CDR3 spells CASSQGFGSYEQYF. The CDR3 region has the DNA TGCGCCAGCAGCCAGGGCTTTGGGTCCTACGAGCAGTACTTC.